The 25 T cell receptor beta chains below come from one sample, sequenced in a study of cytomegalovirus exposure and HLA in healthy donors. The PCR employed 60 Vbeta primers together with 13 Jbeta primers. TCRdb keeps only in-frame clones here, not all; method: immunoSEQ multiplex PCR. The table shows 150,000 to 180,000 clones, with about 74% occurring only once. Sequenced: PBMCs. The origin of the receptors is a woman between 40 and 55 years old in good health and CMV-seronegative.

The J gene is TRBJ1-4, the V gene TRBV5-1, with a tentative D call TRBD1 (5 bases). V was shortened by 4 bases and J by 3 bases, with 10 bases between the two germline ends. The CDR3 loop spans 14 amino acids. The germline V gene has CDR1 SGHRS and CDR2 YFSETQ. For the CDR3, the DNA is TGCGCCAGCAGCCCCTGGGGCCCTAATGAAAAACTGTTTTTT. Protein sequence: CASSPWGPNEKLFF.

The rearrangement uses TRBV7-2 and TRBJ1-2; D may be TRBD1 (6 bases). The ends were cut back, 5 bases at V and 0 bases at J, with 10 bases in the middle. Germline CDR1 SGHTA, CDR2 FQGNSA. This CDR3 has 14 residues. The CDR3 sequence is CASSQAGANYGYTF. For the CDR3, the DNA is TGTGCCAGCAGCCAAGCAGGGGCTAACTATGGCTACACCTTC.

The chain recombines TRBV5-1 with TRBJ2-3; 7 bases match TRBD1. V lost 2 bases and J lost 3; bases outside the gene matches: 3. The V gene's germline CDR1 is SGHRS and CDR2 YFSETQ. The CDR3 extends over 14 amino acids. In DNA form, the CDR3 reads TGCGCCAGCAGCTTCGGACAGGATACAGATACGCAGTATTTT. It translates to CASSFGQDTDTQYF.

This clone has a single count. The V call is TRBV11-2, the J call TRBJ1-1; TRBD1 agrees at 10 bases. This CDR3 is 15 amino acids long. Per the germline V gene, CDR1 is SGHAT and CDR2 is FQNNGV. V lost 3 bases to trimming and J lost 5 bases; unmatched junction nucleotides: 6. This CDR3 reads CASSFGDRGGTEAFF. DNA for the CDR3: TGTGCCAGCAGCTTCGGGGACAGGGGAGGGACTGAAGCTTTCTTT.

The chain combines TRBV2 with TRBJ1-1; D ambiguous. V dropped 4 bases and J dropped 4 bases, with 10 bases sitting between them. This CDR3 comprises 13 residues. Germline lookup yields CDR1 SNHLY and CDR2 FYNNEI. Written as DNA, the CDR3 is TGTGCCAGCAGTGTTGAGGGCGGCACTGAAGCTTTCTTT. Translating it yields CASSVEGGTEAFF.

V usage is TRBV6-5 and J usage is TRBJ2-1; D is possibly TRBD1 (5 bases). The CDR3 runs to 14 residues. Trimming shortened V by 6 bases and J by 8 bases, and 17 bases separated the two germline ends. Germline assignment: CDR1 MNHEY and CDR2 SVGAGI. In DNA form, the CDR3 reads TGTGCCAGCAGCACCCGCTGGGGCTTCGATGAGCAGTTCTTC. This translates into CASSTRWGFDEQFF.

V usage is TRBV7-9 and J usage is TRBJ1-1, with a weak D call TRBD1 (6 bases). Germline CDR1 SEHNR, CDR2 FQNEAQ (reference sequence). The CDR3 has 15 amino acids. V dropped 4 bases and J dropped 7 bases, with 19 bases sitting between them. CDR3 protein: CASSSQRGMGIEAFF. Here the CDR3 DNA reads TGTGCCAGCAGCTCTCAAAGGGGGATGGGAATTGAAGCTTTCTTT.

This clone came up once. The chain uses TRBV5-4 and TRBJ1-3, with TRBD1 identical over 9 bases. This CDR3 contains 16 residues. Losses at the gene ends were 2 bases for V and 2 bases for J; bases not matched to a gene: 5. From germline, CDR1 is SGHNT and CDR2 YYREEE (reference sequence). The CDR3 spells CASSLGGQGPGNTIYF. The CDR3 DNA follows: TGTGCCAGCAGCTTAGGGGGACAGGGCCCTGGAAACACCATATATTTT.

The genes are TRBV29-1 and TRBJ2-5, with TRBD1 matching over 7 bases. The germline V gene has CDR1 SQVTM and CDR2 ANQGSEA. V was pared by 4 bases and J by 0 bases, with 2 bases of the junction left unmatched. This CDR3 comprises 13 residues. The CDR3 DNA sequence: TGCAGCGTTGCCGGGACAGACCAAGAGACCCAGTACTTC. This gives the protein CSVAGTDQETQYF.

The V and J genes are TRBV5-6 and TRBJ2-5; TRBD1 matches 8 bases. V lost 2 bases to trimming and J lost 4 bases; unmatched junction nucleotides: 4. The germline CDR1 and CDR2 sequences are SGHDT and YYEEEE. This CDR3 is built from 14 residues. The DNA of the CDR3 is TGTGCCAGCAGCTTCGGACAGGGCCCAGAGACCCAGTACTTC. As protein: CASSFGQGPETQYF. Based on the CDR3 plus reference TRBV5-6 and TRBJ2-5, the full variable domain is DAGVTQSPTHLIKTRGQQVTLRCSPKSGHDTVSWYQQALGQGPQFIFQYYEEEERQRGNFPDRFSGHQFPNYSSELNVNALLLGDSALYLCASSFGQGPETQYFGPGTRLLVL.

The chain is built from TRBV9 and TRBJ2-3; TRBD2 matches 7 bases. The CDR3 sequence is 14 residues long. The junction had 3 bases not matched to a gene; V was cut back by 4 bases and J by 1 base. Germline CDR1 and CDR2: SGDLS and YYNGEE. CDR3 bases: TGTGCCAGCAGCCCAGGGAGGGGCACAGATACGCAGTATTTT. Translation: CASSPGRGTDTQYF.

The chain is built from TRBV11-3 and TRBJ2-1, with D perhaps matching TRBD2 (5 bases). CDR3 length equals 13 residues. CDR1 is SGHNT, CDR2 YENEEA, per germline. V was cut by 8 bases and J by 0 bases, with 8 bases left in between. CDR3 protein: CASGAVSYNEQFF. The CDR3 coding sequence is TGTGCCAGCGGAGCGGTCTCCTACAATGAGCAGTTCTTC.

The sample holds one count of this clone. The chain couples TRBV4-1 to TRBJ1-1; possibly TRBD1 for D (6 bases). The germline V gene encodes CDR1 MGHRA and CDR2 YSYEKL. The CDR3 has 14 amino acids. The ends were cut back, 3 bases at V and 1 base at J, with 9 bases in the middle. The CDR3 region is CASSHSTGNTEAFF. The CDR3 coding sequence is TGCGCCAGCAGCCATTCGACAGGGAACACTGAAGCTTTCTTT.

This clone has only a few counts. The CDR3 is CASSQNRDNEQFF. The CDR3 nucleotides are TGTGCCAGCTCACAAAACAGGGATAATGAGCAGTTCTTC. The rearrangement joins TRBV18 to TRBJ2-1, with D maybe TRBD1 (6 bases). Germline V lookup: CDR1 KGHSH, CDR2 LQKENI. The CDR3 covers 13 residues. V was clipped by 4 bases and J by 7 bases, with 11 bases between them.

CDR3 region: CASTLRTGTGDGYTF. The DNA of the CDR3 is TGTGCCAGTACTCTACGCACCGGGACAGGGGATGGCTACACCTTC. The chain has TRBV19 and TRBJ1-2, with TRBD1 identical over 10 bases. This CDR3 spans 15 amino acids. The germline V gene has CDR1 LNHDA and CDR2 SQIVND (reference sequence). J gave up 6 bases and V 7 bases, and 11 bases lay outside the gene matches.

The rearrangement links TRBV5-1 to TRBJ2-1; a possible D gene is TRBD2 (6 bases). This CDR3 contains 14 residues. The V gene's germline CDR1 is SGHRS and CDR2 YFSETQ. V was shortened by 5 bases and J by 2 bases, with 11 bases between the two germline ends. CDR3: CASREGNPYNEQFF. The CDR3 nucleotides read TGCGCCAGCAGGGAGGGAAATCCCTACAATGAGCAGTTCTTC.

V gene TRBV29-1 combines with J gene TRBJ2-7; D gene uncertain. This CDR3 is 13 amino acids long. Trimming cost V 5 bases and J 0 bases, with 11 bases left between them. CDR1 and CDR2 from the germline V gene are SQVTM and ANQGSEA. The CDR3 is CSVFDNYSYEQYF. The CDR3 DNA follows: TGCAGCGTTTTCGACAATTACTCCTACGAGCAGTACTTC.

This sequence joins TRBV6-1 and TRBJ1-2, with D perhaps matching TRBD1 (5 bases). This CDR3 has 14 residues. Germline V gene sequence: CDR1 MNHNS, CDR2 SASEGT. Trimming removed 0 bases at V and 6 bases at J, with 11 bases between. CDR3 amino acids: CASSEAPGLHGYTF. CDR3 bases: TGTGCCAGCAGTGAAGCGCCAGGGCTCCATGGCTACACCTTC.

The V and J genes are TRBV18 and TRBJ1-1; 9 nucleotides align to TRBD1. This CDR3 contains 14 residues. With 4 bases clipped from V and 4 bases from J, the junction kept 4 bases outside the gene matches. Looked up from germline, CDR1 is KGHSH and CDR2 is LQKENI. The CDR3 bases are TGTGCCAGCTCACACCCGACAGGGGGCACTGAAGCTTTCTTT. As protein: CASSHPTGGTEAFF.

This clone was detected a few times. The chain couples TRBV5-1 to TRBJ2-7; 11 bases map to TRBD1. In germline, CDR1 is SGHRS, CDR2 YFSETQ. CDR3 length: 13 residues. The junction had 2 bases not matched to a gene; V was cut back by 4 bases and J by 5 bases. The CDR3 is CASSPGQGDEQYF. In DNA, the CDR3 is TGCGCCAGCAGCCCGGGACAGGGGGACGAGCAGTACTTC.

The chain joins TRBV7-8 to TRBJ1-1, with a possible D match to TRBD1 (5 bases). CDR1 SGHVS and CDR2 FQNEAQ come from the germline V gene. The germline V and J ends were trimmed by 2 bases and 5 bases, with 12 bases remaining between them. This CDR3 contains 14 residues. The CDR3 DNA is TGTGCCAGCAGCTTAAAATCAGGGTGGACTGAAGCTTTCTTT. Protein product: CASSLKSGWTEAFF.

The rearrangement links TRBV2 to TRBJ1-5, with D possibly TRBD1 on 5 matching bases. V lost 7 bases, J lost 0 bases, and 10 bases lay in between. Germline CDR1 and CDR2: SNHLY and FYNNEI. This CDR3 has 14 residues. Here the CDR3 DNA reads TGTGCCAGCACGGGGACTTATAGCAATCAGCCCCAGCATTTT. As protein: CASTGTYSNQPQHF.

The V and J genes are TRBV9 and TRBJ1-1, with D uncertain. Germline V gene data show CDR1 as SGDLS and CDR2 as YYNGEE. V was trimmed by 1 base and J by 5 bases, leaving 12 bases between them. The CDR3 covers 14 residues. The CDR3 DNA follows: TGTGCCAGCAGCGTAATGAATACCGGTACTGAAGCTTTCTTT. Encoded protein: CASSVMNTGTEAFF.

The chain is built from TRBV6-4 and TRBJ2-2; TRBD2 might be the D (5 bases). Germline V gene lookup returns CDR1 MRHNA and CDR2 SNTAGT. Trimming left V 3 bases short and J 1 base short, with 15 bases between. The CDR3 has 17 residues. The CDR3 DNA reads TGTGCCAGCAGTGAAACCTCCTCGGACTTGAACACCGGGGAGCTGTTTTTT. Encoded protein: CASSETSSDLNTGELFF.

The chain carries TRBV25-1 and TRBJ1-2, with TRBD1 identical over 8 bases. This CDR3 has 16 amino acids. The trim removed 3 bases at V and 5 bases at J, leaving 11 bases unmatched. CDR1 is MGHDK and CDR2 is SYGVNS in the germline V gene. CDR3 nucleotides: TGTGCCAGCAGTGACCTTGGGGCAGGGGGCGCTTATGGCTACACCTTC. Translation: CASSDLGAGGAYGYTF.